Below are 28 T cell receptor beta chains sequenced from a single sample in a study of cytomegalovirus exposure and HLA in healthy donors. The PCR employed 60 Vbeta primers together with 13 Jbeta primers. Assay: immunoSEQ multiplex PCR; the TCRdb copy retains only in-frame clones and omits some. The data show around 150,000 clones, over 75% seen once. The source material was PBMCs. The receptor set was obtained from a woman aged 50 to 65 in good health and CMV-seropositive.

This clone occurred a few times. The V gene is TRBV10-1, the J gene TRBJ2-1; 9 bases line up with TRBD2. With 7 bases clipped from V and 3 bases from J, the junction kept 7 bases outside the gene matches. Germline V lookup: CDR1 WNHNN, CDR2 SYGVQD (reference sequence). The CDR3 has 15 amino acids. The CDR3, as DNA: TGCGCCAGCAAAGCCCTAGCGGGGATCTACAATGAGCAGTTCTTC. Its protein product is CASKALAGIYNEQFF.

The CDR3 here is CASSSMSRGLPLHF. The CDR3 DNA follows: TGTGCCAGCAGTTCAATGTCACGGGGGTTACCCCTCCACTTT. The V gene is TRBV6-5, the J gene TRBJ1-6; a possible D gene is TRBD1 (5 bases). V was trimmed by 4 bases and J by 12 bases, leaving 16 bases between them. CDR1 and CDR2 from the germline V gene are MNHEY and SVGAGI. The CDR3 runs 14 residues.

This clone was found a few times. The chain employs TRBV27 and TRBJ2-7; perhaps TRBD2 as D (5 bases). Germline CDR1 is MNHEY and CDR2 is SMNVEV (reference sequence). V lost 4 bases and J 3 bases, leaving 16 bases between the germline ends. This CDR3 is built from 15 residues. The DNA of the CDR3 is TGTGCCAGCAGTTCAGGACTCCGGCGGAGCTACGAGCAGTACTTC. It codes for CASSSGLRRSYEQYF.

The V gene is TRBV7-2, the J gene TRBJ2-1; the match to TRBD2 covers 7 bases. The V gene end was trimmed by 1 base and the J gene end by 4 bases; junction bases not matched to a gene: 4. This CDR3 is 15 amino acids long. Germline V gene data show CDR1 as SGHTA and CDR2 as FQGNSA. CDR3 protein: CASSLEASGYNEQFF. DNA for the CDR3: TGTGCCAGCAGCTTAGAGGCTAGCGGATACAATGAGCAGTTCTTC.

This chain uses TRBV5-4 with TRBJ1-1; D perhaps matches TRBD1 (6 bases). This CDR3 has 13 amino acids. V lost 3 bases and J lost 7, with 13 bases in between. The germline V gene encodes CDR1 SGHNT and CDR2 YYREEE (reference sequence). CDR3 amino acids: CASSSQGKGEAFF. The DNA for the CDR3 is TGTGCCAGCAGCTCCCAGGGGAAGGGTGAAGCTTTCTTT.

This sequence joins TRBV6-1 and TRBJ2-7; 10 bases agree with TRBD1. This CDR3 spans 16 amino acids. From germline, CDR1 is MNHNS and CDR2 SASEGT. With 4 bases clipped from V and 0 bases from J, the junction kept 6 bases outside the gene matches. The CDR3 here is CASSGQGASLSYEQYF. The CDR3 DNA is TGTGCCAGCAGTGGACAGGGGGCTTCCCTCTCCTACGAGCAGTACTTC.

The chain couples TRBV6-6 to TRBJ1-5; 8 bases are shared with TRBD1. CDR3 length: 15 amino acids. V lost 6 bases and J lost 2; bases outside the gene matches: 6. Germline CDR1 reads MNHNY; CDR2 reads SVGAGI (reference sequence). For the CDR3, the DNA is TGTGCCAGCAGACCGGGACAGGCCCGCAATCAGCCCCAGCATTTT. It yields the protein CASRPGQARNQPQHF.

The chain employs TRBV29-1 and TRBJ2-7; 7 bases are a match to TRBD1. The CDR3 is made up of 12 amino acids. Germline CDR1 and CDR2: SQVTM and ANQGSEA. Losses at the gene ends were 7 bases for V and 3 bases for J; bases not matched to a gene: 6. CDR3 bases: TGCAGCGCCGTCGGGACAGACTACGAGCAGTACTTC. Translation gives CSAVGTDYEQYF.

The V and J genes are TRBV10-3 and TRBJ2-3; 10 bases fit TRBD2. The V gene end was trimmed by 9 bases and the J gene end by 3 bases; junction bases not matched to a gene: 6. CDR1 and CDR2 from the germline V gene are ENHRY and SYGVKD. CDR3 length: 14 residues. The CDR3 is CAIRTSGDTDTQYF. The CDR3 DNA reads as TGTGCCATACGGACTAGCGGTGATACAGATACGCAGTATTTT.

The genes are TRBV6-5 and TRBJ2-7; no firm D call. V was pared by 2 bases and J by 3 bases, with 11 bases between. CDR1 is MNHEY, CDR2 SVGAGI, per germline. The length of the CDR3 is 14 residues. The CDR3 is CASSYAARVYEQYF. In DNA, the CDR3 is TGTGCCAGCAGTTACGCGGCCCGCGTCTACGAGCAGTACTTC.

The chain links TRBV2 to TRBJ1-1; 9 bases are a match to TRBD1. The CDR3 loop spans 13 amino acids. The V gene's germline CDR1 is SNHLY and CDR2 FYNNEI. V trimming: 8 bases; J trimming: 2 bases; junction bases outside the gene matches: 3. Here the CDR3 DNA reads TGTGCCAGCGGGGACAGGGAAAACACTGAAGCTTTCTTT. Protein product: CASGDRENTEAFF.

The chain combines TRBV5-1 with TRBJ1-6, with 9 positions matching TRBD1. There are 16 residues in the CDR3. The ends lost 1 base at V and 5 bases at J; junction bases unmatched: 4. Germline CDR1 and CDR2: SGHRS and YFSETQ. The CDR3 here is CASSLLGTGNNSPLHF. CDR3 DNA sequence: TGCGCCAGCAGCTTGTTGGGGACAGGGAATAATTCACCCCTCCACTTT.

CDR3 nucleotides: TGTGCCAGCAGTTTAAGAGGTGACTACACCTTC. Translation gives CASSLRGDYTF. The chain links TRBV6-5 to TRBJ1-2; D not certain. The germline V and J ends were trimmed by 4 bases and 10 bases, with 10 bases remaining between them. The CDR3 runs to 11 residues. CDR1 is MNHEY and CDR2 is SVGAGI in the germline V gene.

The chain carries TRBV13 and TRBJ2-2; unclear D gene. V dropped 5 bases and J dropped 6 bases, with 7 bases sitting between them. This CDR3 has 12 amino acids. Germline assignment: CDR1 PRHDT and CDR2 FYEKMQ (reference sequence). Here the CDR3 DNA reads TGTGCCAGCAGCGGTAGCTCCGGGGAGCTGTTTTTT. Translated: CASSGSSGELFF.

The rearrangement uses TRBV29-1 and TRBJ2-7; 9 nucleotides line up with TRBD2. Trimming removed 4 bases from V and 1 base from J; junction bases left unmatched: 5. The CDR3 loop spans 14 amino acids. In germline, CDR1 is SQVTM, CDR2 ANQGSEA. CDR3 DNA sequence: TGCAGCGTTGCTGGTAGCGGGGGTTCCTACGAGCAGTACTTC. This codes for CSVAGSGGSYEQYF.

Of note for this clone: The junction differs from germline at one of its ends, possibly a read error. The chain joins TRBV7-7 to TRBJ1-1; 8 bases are shared with TRBD1. Germline V gives CDR1 SSHAT, CDR2 FNYEAQ (reference sequence). This CDR3 comprises 13 residues. CDR3 residues: CASSLQGGTEAFF. CDR3 bases: TGTGCTAGCAGCTTACAGGGGGGCACTGAAGCTTTCTTT.

The chain combines TRBV6-5 with TRBJ1-2; 8 bases match TRBD1. In germline, CDR1 is MNHEY, CDR2 SVGAGI. J was trimmed by 8 bases and V by 6 bases; bases with no gene match: 8. CDR3 length equals 13 residues. This CDR3 reads CASRAQGARGYTF. The DNA of the CDR3 is TGTGCCAGCAGAGCCCAGGGGGCTAGGGGCTACACCTTC.

The rearrangement links TRBV11-2 to TRBJ2-7, with D perhaps TRBD2 (7 bases). Trimming cost V 1 base and J 4 bases, with 17 bases left between them. Germline V CDR1 and CDR2: SGHAT, FQNNGV. This CDR3 has 16 amino acids. The CDR3, as DNA: TGTGCCAGCAGCTTAGTGGGGGGGCTCCCCCTTTACGAGCAGTACTTC. It translates to CASSLVGGLPLYEQYF.

This clone was counted only a few times. The CDR3 here is CASSLAAGEADTQYF. As DNA, the CDR3 is TGCGCCAGCAGCCTGGCAGCGGGAGAAGCAGATACGCAGTATTTT. This sequence joins TRBV5-1 and TRBJ2-3; 8 positions agree with TRBD2. CDR3 length equals 15 residues. The V and J ends lost 4 bases and 4 bases, in that order; junction bases with no gene match: 8. The germline gives CDR1 SGHRS, CDR2 YFSETQ.

V gene TRBV7-3 combines with J gene TRBJ2-5; weak D call: TRBD2 (5 bases). With 5 bases removed from V and 5 bases from J, the gap between germline ends came to 12 bases. The CDR3 has 13 amino acids. Germline V gene sequence: CDR1 SGHTA, CDR2 FQGTGA. The CDR3 DNA follows: TGTGCCAGCAGCAGAGGGAGTGAGGAGACCCAGTACTTC. This encodes CASSRGSEETQYF.

J is TRBJ2-5 and V is TRBV18; 9 bases map to TRBD1. V was pared by 5 bases and J by 5 bases, with 3 bases of the junction left unmatched. The CDR3 length is 13 residues. CDR1 is KGHSH and CDR2 is LQKENI in the germline V gene. CDR3 sequence: CASSRQGVETQYF. DNA for the CDR3: TGTGCCAGCTCAAGACAGGGGGTGGAGACCCAGTACTTC.

As concerns this clone: Other DNA sequences in this specimen translate into the identical CDR3. The J gene is TRBJ2-5, the V gene TRBV5-6; 8 nucleotides align to TRBD1. From germline, CDR1 is SGHDT and CDR2 YYEEEE. Trimming at V came to 3 bases and at J to 4 bases, leaving 2 bases not matched to a gene. The CDR3 runs 13 residues. CDR3: CASSYDRGETQYF. The DNA of the CDR3 is TGTGCCAGCAGCTATGACAGGGGAGAGACCCAGTACTTC.

The chain is built from TRBV5-1 and TRBJ1-4; D unclear. Germline assignment: CDR1 SGHRS and CDR2 YFSETQ. The length of the CDR3 is 13 residues. V shed 4 bases and J shed 2 bases, with 6 bases lying between them. The CDR3 loop reads CASSIGTNEKLFF. The DNA for the CDR3 is TGCGCCAGCAGCATCGGGACTAATGAAAAACTGTTTTTT.

A single count supports this clone. The chain links TRBV18 to TRBJ2-1; maybe TRBD2 (6 bases). Deletions cut 0 bases from V and 8 bases from J, with 11 bases between. Per the germline V gene, CDR1 is KGHSH and CDR2 is LQKENI. The CDR3 is made up of 14 amino acids. CDR3 nucleotides: TGTGCCAGCTCACCACCGTATAGGGAGGATGAGCAGTTCTTC. Its translation: CASSPPYREDEQFF. Looking up the rest from reference TRBV18 and TRBJ2-1 gives the full variable domain: NAGVMQNPRHLVRRRGQEARLRCSPMKGHSHVYWYRQLPEEGLKFMVYLQKENIIDESGMPKERFSAEFPKEGPSILRIQQVVRGDSAAYFCASSPPYREDEQFFGPGTRLTVL.

This clone appeared a single time. J is TRBJ1-2 and V is TRBV27; the match to TRBD1 covers 7 bases. The CDR3 extends over 16 amino acids. Trimming took 5 bases from V and 0 from J; bases not matched to a gene: 9. Germline-derived CDR1 and CDR2 are MNHEY and SMNVEV (reference sequence). CDR3 nucleotides: TGTGCCAGCAGTCGGGATAGGACAGGCCCTAACTATGGCTACACCTTC. Protein sequence: CASSRDRTGPNYGYTF.

This clone was counted between two and nine times. The genes are TRBV7-8 and TRBJ2-5; 7 bases fit TRBD2. This CDR3 spans 14 amino acids. The trim removed 5 bases at V and 1 base at J, leaving 4 bases unmatched. CDR1 SGHVS and CDR2 FQNEAQ come from the germline V gene. In DNA form, the CDR3 reads TGTGCCAGCAGCCCTAGACTAGCCCAAGAGACCCAGTACTTC. This gives the protein CASSPRLAQETQYF.

The chain joins TRBV2 to TRBJ2-5, with 7 bases fitting TRBD1. Per germline, CDR1 SNHLY and CDR2 FYNNEI. Trimming removed 6 bases from V and 2 bases from J; junction bases left unmatched: 3. The length of the CDR3 is 13 residues. The CDR3 sequence: CASRGQLQETQYF. The CDR3 DNA reads as TGTGCCAGCAGGGGACAGTTACAAGAGACCCAGTACTTC.

V and J are TRBV18 and TRBJ2-3, with TRBD2 as a possible D gene (5 bases). The CDR3 consists of 16 residues. CDR1 and CDR2 from the germline V gene are KGHSH and LQKENI. Trimming removed 2 bases at V and 3 bases at J, with 15 bases between. The CDR3 DNA sequence: TGTGCCAGCTCACCATATGCCGGGATGGGGACAGATACGCAGTATTTT. This codes for CASSPYAGMGTDTQYF.